The clone carrying this T cell receptor beta chain was seen only once. Its antigen is not identified. Germline assignment: CDR1 KGHSH and CDR2 LQKENI. The CDR3 covers 16 residues. Trimming shortened V by 0 bases and J by 0 bases, and 12 bases separated the two germline ends. The data were taken from a study of response to subunit inactivated influenza vaccine. Study conclusions and caveats: The authors offered the suggestion that each seasonal influenza vaccination recruits few new T cells.

TCRdb recomputed calls from the RT-PCR reads with MiXCR, one row per CDR3 protein. The sample lists roughly 790,000 distinct CDR3 sequences; roughly 20% were seen once. This receptor was taken from a man aged 45 to 65 who received an inactivated influenza vaccine. This specimen was PBMCs from blood, taken more than 4 days after vaccination. The chain joins TRBV18 to TRBJ2-7; D is unresolved. In DNA form, the CDR3 reads TGTGCCAGCTCACCACCGAACAGCCGATCCTCCTACGAGCAGTACTTC. Its translation: CASSPPNSRSSYEQYF.